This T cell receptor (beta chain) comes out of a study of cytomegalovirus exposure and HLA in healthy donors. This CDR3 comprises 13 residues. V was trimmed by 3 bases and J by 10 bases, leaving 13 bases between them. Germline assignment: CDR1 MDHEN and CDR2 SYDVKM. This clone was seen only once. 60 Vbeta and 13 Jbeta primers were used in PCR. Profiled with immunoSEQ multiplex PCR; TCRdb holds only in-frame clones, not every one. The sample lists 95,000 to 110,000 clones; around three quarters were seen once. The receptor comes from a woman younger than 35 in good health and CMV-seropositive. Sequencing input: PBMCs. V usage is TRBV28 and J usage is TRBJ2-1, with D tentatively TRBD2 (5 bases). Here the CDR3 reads CASSFPVSGEQFF. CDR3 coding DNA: TGTGCCAGCAGTTTCCCCGTTTCGGGGGAGCAGTTCTTC.